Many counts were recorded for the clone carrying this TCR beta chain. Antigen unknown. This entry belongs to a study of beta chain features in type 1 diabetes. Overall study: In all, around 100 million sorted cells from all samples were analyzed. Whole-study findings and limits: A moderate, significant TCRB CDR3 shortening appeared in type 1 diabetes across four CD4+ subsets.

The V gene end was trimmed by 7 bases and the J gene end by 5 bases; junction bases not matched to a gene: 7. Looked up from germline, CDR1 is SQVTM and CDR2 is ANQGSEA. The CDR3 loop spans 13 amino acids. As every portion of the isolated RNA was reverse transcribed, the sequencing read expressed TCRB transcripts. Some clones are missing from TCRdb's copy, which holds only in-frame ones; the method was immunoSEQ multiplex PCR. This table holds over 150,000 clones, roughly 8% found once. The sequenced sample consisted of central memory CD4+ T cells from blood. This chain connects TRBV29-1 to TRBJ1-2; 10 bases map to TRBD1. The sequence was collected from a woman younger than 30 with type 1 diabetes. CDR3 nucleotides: TGCAGCGCCAACCCGGGACAGGGGTATGGCTACACCTTC. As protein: CSANPGQGYGYTF.